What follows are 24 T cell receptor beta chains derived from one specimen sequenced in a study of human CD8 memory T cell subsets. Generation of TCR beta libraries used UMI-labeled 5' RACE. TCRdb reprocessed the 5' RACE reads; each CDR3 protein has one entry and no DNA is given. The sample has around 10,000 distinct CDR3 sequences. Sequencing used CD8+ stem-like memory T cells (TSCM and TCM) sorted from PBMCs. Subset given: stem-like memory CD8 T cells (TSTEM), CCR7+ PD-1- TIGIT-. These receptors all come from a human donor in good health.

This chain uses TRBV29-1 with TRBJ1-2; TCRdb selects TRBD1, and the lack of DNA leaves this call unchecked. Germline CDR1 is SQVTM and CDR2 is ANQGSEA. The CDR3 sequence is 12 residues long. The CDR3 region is CSVPGHDYGYTF.

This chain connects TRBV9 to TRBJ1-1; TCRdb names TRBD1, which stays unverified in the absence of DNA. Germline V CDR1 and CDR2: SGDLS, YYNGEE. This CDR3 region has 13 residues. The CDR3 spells CASSGTGGTEAFF.

The CDR3 loop reads CASSRSQATEAFF. The chain is built from TRBV7-6 and TRBJ1-1. Germline V lookup: CDR1 SGHVS, CDR2 FNYEAQ. CDR3 length: 13 residues.

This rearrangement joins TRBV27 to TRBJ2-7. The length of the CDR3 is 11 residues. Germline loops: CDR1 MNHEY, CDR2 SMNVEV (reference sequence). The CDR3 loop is CASSFGSEQYF.

CDR3 residues: CASSQGDRGAYEQYF. V gene TRBV4-3 combines with J gene TRBJ2-7; there is no DNA to check the TCRdb D call of TRBD1. Germline V lookup: CDR1 LGHNA, CDR2 YSLEER. The CDR3 consists of 15 residues.

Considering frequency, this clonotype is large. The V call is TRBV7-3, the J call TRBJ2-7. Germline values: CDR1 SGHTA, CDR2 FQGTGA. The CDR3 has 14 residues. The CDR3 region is CASSLLSGPYEQYF.

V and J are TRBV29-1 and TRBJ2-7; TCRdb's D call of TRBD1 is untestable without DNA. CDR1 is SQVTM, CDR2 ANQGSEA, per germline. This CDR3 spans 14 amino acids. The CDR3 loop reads CSVRQGVDSYEQYF.

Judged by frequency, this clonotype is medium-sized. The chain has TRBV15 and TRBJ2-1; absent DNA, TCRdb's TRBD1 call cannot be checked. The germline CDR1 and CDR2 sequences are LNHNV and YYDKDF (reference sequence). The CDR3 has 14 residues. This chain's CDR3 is CATGGPESYNEQFF.

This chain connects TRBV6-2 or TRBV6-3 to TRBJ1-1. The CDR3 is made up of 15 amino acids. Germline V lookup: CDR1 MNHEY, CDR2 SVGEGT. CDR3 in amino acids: CASSPAGTTVSEAFF.

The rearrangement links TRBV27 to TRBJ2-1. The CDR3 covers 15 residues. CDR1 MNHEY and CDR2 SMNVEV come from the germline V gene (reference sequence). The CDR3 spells CASSEVGFSYNEQFF.

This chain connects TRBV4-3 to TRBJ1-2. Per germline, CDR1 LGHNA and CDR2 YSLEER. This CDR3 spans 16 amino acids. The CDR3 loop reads CASSQGSAGNNYGYTF.

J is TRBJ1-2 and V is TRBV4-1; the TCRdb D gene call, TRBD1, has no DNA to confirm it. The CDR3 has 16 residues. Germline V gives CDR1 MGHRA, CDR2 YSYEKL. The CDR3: CASSPGQGAPGYGYTF.

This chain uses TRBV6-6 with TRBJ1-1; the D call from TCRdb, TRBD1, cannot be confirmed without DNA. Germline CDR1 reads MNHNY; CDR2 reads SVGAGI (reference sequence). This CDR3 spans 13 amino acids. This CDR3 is CASSPTENTEAFF.

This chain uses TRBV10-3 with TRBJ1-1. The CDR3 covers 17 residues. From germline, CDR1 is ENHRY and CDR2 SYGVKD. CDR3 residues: CAISDYDRTESNTEAFF.

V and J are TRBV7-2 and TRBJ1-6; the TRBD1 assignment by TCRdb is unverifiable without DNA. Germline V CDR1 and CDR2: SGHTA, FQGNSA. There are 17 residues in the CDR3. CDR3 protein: CASSQTGLSSYNSPLHF.

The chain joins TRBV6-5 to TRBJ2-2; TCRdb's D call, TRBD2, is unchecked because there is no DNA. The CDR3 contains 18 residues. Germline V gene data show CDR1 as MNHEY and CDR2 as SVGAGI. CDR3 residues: CASSLTGTSGRLTGELFF.

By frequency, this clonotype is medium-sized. The CDR3 spells CSVEGLAGSGEQFF. This chain joins TRBV29-1 and TRBJ2-1; with no DNA, the TCRdb D assignment of TRBD2 cannot be verified. The CDR3 has 14 amino acids. The V gene's germline CDR1 is SQVTM and CDR2 ANQGSEA.

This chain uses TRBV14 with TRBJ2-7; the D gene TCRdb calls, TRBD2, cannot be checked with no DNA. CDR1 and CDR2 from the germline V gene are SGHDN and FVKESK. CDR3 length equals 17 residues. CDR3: CASSQDSGLAVSYEQYF.

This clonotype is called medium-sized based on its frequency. The chain's CDR3 is CSVPPRDRAGYTF. The V and J genes are TRBV29-1 and TRBJ1-2; there is no DNA to check the TCRdb D call of TRBD1. From germline, CDR1 is SQVTM and CDR2 ANQGSEA. This CDR3 has 13 residues.

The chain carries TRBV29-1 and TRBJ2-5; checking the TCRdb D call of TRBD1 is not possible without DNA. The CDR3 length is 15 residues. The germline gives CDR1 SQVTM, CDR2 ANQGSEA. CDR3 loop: CSVRGGQGVQETQYF. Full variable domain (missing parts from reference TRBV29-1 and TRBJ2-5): SAVISQKPSRDICQRGTSLTIQCQVDSQVTMMFWYRQQPGQSLTLIATANQGSEATYESGFVIDKFPISRPNLTFSTLTVSNMSPEDSSIYLCSVRGGQGVQETQYFGPGTRLLVL.

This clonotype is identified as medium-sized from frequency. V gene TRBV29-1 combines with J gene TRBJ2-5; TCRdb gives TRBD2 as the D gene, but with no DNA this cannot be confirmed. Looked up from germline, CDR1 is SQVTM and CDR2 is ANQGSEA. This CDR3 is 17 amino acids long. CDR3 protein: CSAGDPGLAGVRETQYF.

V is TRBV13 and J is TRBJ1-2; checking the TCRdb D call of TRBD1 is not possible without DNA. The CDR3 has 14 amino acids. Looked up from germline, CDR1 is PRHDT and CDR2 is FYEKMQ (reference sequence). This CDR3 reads CASSEDRGLDGYTF.

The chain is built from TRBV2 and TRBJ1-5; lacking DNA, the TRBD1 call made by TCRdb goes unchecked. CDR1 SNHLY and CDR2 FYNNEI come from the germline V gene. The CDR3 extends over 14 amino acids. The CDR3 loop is CASSYPTGGQPQHF.

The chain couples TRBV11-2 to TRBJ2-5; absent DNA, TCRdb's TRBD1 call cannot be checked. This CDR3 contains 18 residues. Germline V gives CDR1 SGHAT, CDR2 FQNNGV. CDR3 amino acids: CASSLEMGRKSYQETQYF.